The 28 T cell receptor beta chains listed next were all sequenced from one sample in a study of shared clonotypes between healthy human individuals. Naive CD8 cells, CD45RO-negative and positively selected for CCR7, excluded terminally differentiated effector memory CD45RA+ cells. The assay was immunoSEQ multiplex PCR, and TCRdb's table has in-frame clones only and misses some. The repertoire holds hundreds of thousands of clones, with 95% to 96% as singletons. Input material: naive CD8+ T cells sorted from blood. These receptors all come from a woman aged 25 to 39 in good health.

The V call is TRBV7-9, the J call TRBJ2-7; a possible D gene is TRBD2 (6 bases). V shed 5 bases and J shed 0 bases, with 20 bases lying between them. The germline CDR1 and CDR2 sequences are SEHNR and FQNEAQ (reference sequence). The CDR3 extends over 17 amino acids. The chain's CDR3 is CASSPGKGLPSSYEQYF. CDR3 bases: TGTGCCAGCAGCCCGGGGAAGGGACTTCCCAGCTCCTACGAGCAGTACTTC.

J is TRBJ1-1 and V is TRBV6-5, with D possibly TRBD1 on 6 matching bases. V was cut by 6 bases and J by 1 base, with 12 bases left in between. This CDR3 is built from 14 residues. Germline CDR1 is MNHEY and CDR2 is SVGAGI. CDR3 protein: CASSPDSPNTEAFF. The DNA for the CDR3 is TGTGCCAGCAGCCCGGACAGCCCGAACACTGAAGCTTTCTTT.

The rearrangement uses TRBV6-1 and TRBJ1-1; TRBD1 might be the D (5 bases). Germline V gene data show CDR1 as MNHNS and CDR2 as SASEGT. Deletions cut 2 bases from V and 5 bases from J, with 15 bases between. The CDR3 covers 15 residues. The CDR3 sequence is CASSEPPLGVTEAFF. The CDR3 coding sequence is TGTGCCAGCAGTGAACCCCCACTGGGGGTTACTGAAGCTTTCTTT.

This rearrangement joins TRBV29-1 to TRBJ1-3; tentative D call: TRBD1 (5 bases). This CDR3 has 16 amino acids. Trimming left V 4 bases short and J 1 base short, with 17 bases between. Germline CDR1 is SQVTM and CDR2 is ANQGSEA. CDR3 residues: CSVVGDRPGSGNTIYF. In DNA, the CDR3 is TGCAGCGTTGTGGGGGACCGACCTGGGTCTGGAAACACCATATATTTT.

The chain couples TRBV4-1 to TRBJ2-1; 11 bases are shared with TRBD2. Germline CDR1 is MGHRA and CDR2 is YSYEKL. The CDR3 totals 17 residues. Trimming took 2 bases from V and 4 from J; bases not matched to a gene: 7. The CDR3 is CASSQPGTSGGYNEQFF. DNA for the CDR3: TGCGCCAGCAGCCAACCCGGGACTAGCGGAGGTTACAATGAGCAGTTCTTC.

V usage is TRBV11-2 and J usage is TRBJ2-1; TRBD2 matches at 14 bases. The CDR3 sequence is 17 residues long. The germline V gene encodes CDR1 SGHAT and CDR2 FQNNGV. The ends lost 4 bases at V and 5 bases at J; junction bases unmatched: 7. Here the CDR3 DNA reads TGTGCCAGCAGCTCAGGGACTAGCGGGAGAACGGACAATGAGCAGTTCTTC. Encoded protein: CASSSGTSGRTDNEQFF.

Notes on this clone: Other DNA sequences in this sample translate to the same CDR3. The V and J genes are TRBV27 and TRBJ1-2; 7 nucleotides agree with TRBD1. The germline CDR1 and CDR2 sequences are MNHEY and SMNVEV (reference sequence). The J segment lost 4 bases and the V segment lost 2 bases, leaving 1 base of the junction unmatched. This CDR3 region has 13 residues. In DNA, the CDR3 is TGTGCCAGCAGTTTAGGGACAGCCTATGGCTACACCTTC. Its protein product is CASSLGTAYGYTF.

The chain carries TRBV6-1 and TRBJ2-5, with 10 bases identical to TRBD2. J gave up 5 bases and V 4 bases, and 19 bases lay outside the gene matches. CDR1 and CDR2 (germline): MNHNS, SASEGT. The CDR3 sequence is 19 residues long. CDR3 sequence reads: CASSVVPSGSIGLGETQYF. CDR3 in DNA: TGTGCCAGCAGTGTAGTGCCTAGCGGGAGTATCGGCTTGGGGGAGACCCAGTACTTC.

Of note for this clone: Other DNA sequences in the same sample also yield this CDR3. The CDR3 sequence: CASSLRDSNTEAFF. In DNA form, the CDR3 reads TGTGCCAGCAGTTTAAGGGACAGCAACACTGAAGCTTTCTTT. V is TRBV27 and J is TRBJ1-1; 7 bases agree with TRBD1. This CDR3 has 14 amino acids. V lost 2 bases, J lost 2 bases, and 2 bases stayed unmatched. Germline CDR1 MNHEY, CDR2 SMNVEV (reference sequence).

The V gene is TRBV6-4, the J gene TRBJ2-5, with D unresolved. The germline V gene encodes CDR1 MRHNA and CDR2 SNTAGT. This CDR3 comprises 11 residues. V was pared by 2 bases and J by 2 bases, with 0 bases between. The CDR3 loop is CASSDQETQYF. In DNA form, the CDR3 reads TGTGCCAGCAGTGACCAAGAGACCCAGTACTTC.

Only one count was recorded for this clone. J is TRBJ1-1 and V is TRBV7-9; D not resolved. The ends were cut back, 5 bases at V and 3 bases at J, with 13 bases in the middle. This CDR3 comprises 14 residues. Germline V gene data show CDR1 as SEHNR and CDR2 as FQNEAQ (reference sequence). The CDR3 DNA sequence: TGTGCCAGCAGCCCTAAGGTCCGGGACACTGAAGCTTTCTTT. It yields the protein CASSPKVRDTEAFF.

J is TRBJ1-5 and V is TRBV4-1, with D uncertain. The germline V gene has CDR1 MGHRA and CDR2 YSYEKL. The CDR3 has 14 amino acids. V was pared by 4 bases and J by 0 bases, with 7 bases between. CDR3 loop: CASSPSDSNQPQHF. For the CDR3, the DNA is TGCGCCAGCAGCCCGTCGGATAGCAATCAGCCCCAGCATTTT.

This clone has more than one count but fewer than ten. The chain uses TRBV7-3 and TRBJ2-3; tentatively, D is TRBD2 (6 bases). Trimming pared 2 bases from V and 5 bases from J, leaving 14 bases between. This CDR3 has 15 residues. Germline V CDR1 and CDR2: SGHTA, FQGTGA. CDR3 nucleotides: TGTGCCAGCAGCTTAGCGACGGGAGTTCTAGATACGCAGTATTTT. Translating gives CASSLATGVLDTQYF. The full variable domain, completed using reference TRBV7-3 and TRBJ2-3, is GAGVSQTPSNKVTEKGKYVELRCDPISGHTALYWYRQSLGQGPEFLIYFQGTGAADDSGLPNDRFFAVRPEGSVSTLKIQRTERGDSAVYLCASSLATGVLDTQYFGPGTRLTVL.

V gene TRBV6-5 combines with J gene TRBJ2-5, with 7 bases aligning to TRBD2. The trim removed 3 bases at V and 3 bases at J, leaving 4 bases unmatched. The CDR3 totals 14 residues. In germline, CDR1 is MNHEY, CDR2 SVGAGI. DNA for the CDR3: TGTGCCAGCAGTTATTCAGGGACTAAAGAGACCCAGTACTTC. Residues: CASSYSGTKETQYF.

The rearrangement links TRBV28 to TRBJ2-7, with 13 nucleotides matching TRBD2. CDR3 length: 15 residues. CDR1 is MDHEN and CDR2 is SYDVKM in the germline V gene. V trimming: 5 bases; J trimming: 3 bases; junction bases outside the gene matches: 4. CDR3 nucleotides: TGTGCCAGCAGTCCGCGGACTAGCGGGAGCTACGAGCAGTACTTC. It is translated as CASSPRTSGSYEQYF.

This chain uses TRBV7-8 with TRBJ2-7; 7 nucleotides match TRBD2. There are 14 residues in the CDR3. Trimming took 4 bases from V and 3 from J; bases not matched to a gene: 6. Germline CDR1 reads SGHVS; CDR2 reads FQNEAQ. CDR3 sequence: CASSSAGLHYEQYF. The DNA of the CDR3 is TGTGCCAGCAGCTCAGCGGGACTCCACTACGAGCAGTACTTC.

This sequence joins TRBV28 and TRBJ2-5; 10 nucleotides line up with TRBD2. The CDR3 loop spans 14 amino acids. Germline CDR1 MDHEN, CDR2 SYDVKM. The V segment lost 7 bases and the J segment 11 bases; nucleotides outside the gene matches: 13. CDR3 DNA: TGTGCCAGCACACCAGCGGGAGGGCCTGGGGAGCAGTACTTC. Encoded protein: CASTPAGGPGEQYF.

The chain joins TRBV19 to TRBJ2-7, with D possibly being TRBD1 (6 bases). The CDR3 covers 16 residues. Germline CDR1 is LNHDA and CDR2 is SQIVND (reference sequence). V was shortened by 0 bases and J by 0 bases, with 12 bases between the two germline ends. The CDR3 region is CASSIDTGRSSYEQYF. The DNA of the CDR3 is TGTGCCAGTAGTATAGATACAGGGAGAAGCTCCTACGAGCAGTACTTC.

The rearrangement joins TRBV14 to TRBJ2-1; 14 bases agree with TRBD2. The germline V gene encodes CDR1 SGHDN and CDR2 FVKESK. This CDR3 is built from 17 residues. V gave up 4 bases and J gave up 5 bases; unmatched junction bases: 7. The CDR3 is CASSLPWGLAGDNEQFF. DNA for the CDR3: TGTGCCAGCAGCCTTCCGTGGGGACTAGCGGGAGACAATGAGCAGTTCTTC.

This clone was counted a single time. The chain is built from TRBV7-9 and TRBJ2-5; 7 nucleotides agree with TRBD2. Germline CDR1 is SEHNR and CDR2 is FQNEAQ (reference sequence). The CDR3 length is 13 residues. Trimming at V came to 7 bases and at J to 2 bases, leaving 4 bases not matched to a gene. CDR3 region: CASTKAGQETQYF. In DNA, the CDR3 is TGTGCCAGCACCAAAGCGGGGCAAGAGACCCAGTACTTC.

The V gene is TRBV28, the J gene TRBJ2-7, with D possibly matching TRBD1 (5 bases). The germline gives CDR1 MDHEN, CDR2 SYDVKM. The germline V and J ends were trimmed by 5 bases and 0 bases, with 14 bases remaining between them. CDR3 size: 15 residues. CDR3 nucleotide sequence: TGTGCCAGCAGTCCAGCTTTCGACAGCTCCTACGAGCAGTACTTC. Translation: CASSPAFDSSYEQYF. Complete variable domain (other parts from reference TRBV28 and TRBJ2-7): DVKVTQSSRYLVKRTGEKVFLECVQDMDHENMFWYRQDPGLGLRLIYFSYDVKMKEKGDIPEGYSVSREKKERFSLILESASTNQTSMYLCASSPAFDSSYEQYFGPGTRLTVT.

The V gene is TRBV5-4, the J gene TRBJ1-5; 8 bases map to TRBD1. J gave up 6 bases and V 2 bases, and 7 bases lay outside the gene matches. From germline, CDR1 is SGHNT and CDR2 YYREEE (reference sequence). The CDR3 totals 15 residues. The CDR3 here is CASSLRIRGPQPQHF. CDR3 DNA sequence: TGTGCCAGCAGCTTACGGATCAGGGGGCCTCAGCCCCAGCATTTT.

The chain carries TRBV28 and TRBJ1-5; D not resolved. The CDR3 has 12 residues. Germline assignment: CDR1 MDHEN and CDR2 SYDVKM. Trimming removed 3 bases at V and 0 bases at J, with 0 bases between. The CDR3 coding sequence is TGTGCCAGCAGTTTTAGCAATCAGCCCCAGCATTTT. Its protein is CASSFSNQPQHF.

The V call is TRBV28, the J call TRBJ1-4; D gene uncertain. The length of the CDR3 is 15 residues. Germline V gene lookup returns CDR1 MDHEN and CDR2 SYDVKM. V lost 6 bases to trimming and J lost 3 bases, with 14 bases between them. The CDR3 here is CASSRQLGSNEKLFF. CDR3 nucleotides: TGTGCCAGCAGCCGCCAATTGGGGTCTAATGAAAAACTGTTTTTT.

CDR3 sequence reads: CASSVGGSTYNEQFF. The CDR3 DNA reads as TGTGCCAGCAGCGTAGGGGGGTCTACCTACAATGAGCAGTTCTTC. The chain carries TRBV9 and TRBJ2-1, with D possibly called TRBD1 or TRBD2 (5 bases each). The CDR3 is made up of 15 amino acids. The ends were cut back, 0 bases at V and 2 bases at J, with 9 bases in the middle. Germline V gene lookup returns CDR1 SGDLS and CDR2 YYNGEE.

The CDR3 DNA is TGTGCCAGCAGCCCACAGGATATCACCGGGGAGCTGTTTTTT. Amino acids: CASSPQDITGELFF. This chain joins TRBV4-2 and TRBJ2-2; tentative D call: TRBD1 (5 bases). This CDR3 spans 14 amino acids. Germline V gives CDR1 LGHNA, CDR2 YNFKEQ. V was clipped by 4 bases and J by 4 bases, with 10 bases between them.

The chain links TRBV13 to TRBJ2-1; 7 bases align to TRBD2. The germline V gene has CDR1 PRHDT and CDR2 FYEKMQ (reference sequence). The length of the CDR3 is 14 residues. The J segment lost 3 bases and the V segment lost 2 bases, leaving 1 base of the junction unmatched. The CDR3 DNA reads TGTGCCAGCAGCTTAAGCGGGGACTACAATGAGCAGTTCTTC. Its protein product is CASSLSGDYNEQFF.

J is TRBJ2-7 and V is TRBV18, with a tentative D call TRBD2 (6 bases). V lost 0 bases and J lost 3, with 15 bases in between. CDR3 length equals 16 residues. Germline loops: CDR1 KGHSH, CDR2 LQKENI. This CDR3 reads CASSPPRVGGGYEQYF. The CDR3 nucleotides read TGTGCCAGCTCACCACCCCGTGTGGGGGGTGGCTACGAGCAGTACTTC. Using reference TRBV18 and TRBJ2-7 for the parts outside the CDR3, the full variable domain is NAGVMQNPRHLVRRRGQEARLRCSPMKGHSHVYWYRQLPEEGLKFMVYLQKENIIDESGMPKERFSAEFPKEGPSILRIQQVVRGDSAAYFCASSPPRVGGGYEQYFGPGTRLTVT.